The clone carrying this T cell receptor beta chain was picked up a small number of times. Next came a second PCR, run for roughly 6 to 11 cycles, which used a sample-barcoded 5' primer along with a J-beta primer mix. TCRdb reprocessed the 5' RACE reads with MiXCR, giving one entry per CDR3 protein. The data contain around 1.1 million distinct CDR3 sequences, under 40% of them singletons. CDR3 length: 16 residues. J lost 0 bases, V lost 5 bases, and 13 bases had no gene match. In germline, CDR1 is DFQATT, CDR2 SNEGSKA (reference sequence). This specimen comes from a study of blood T cells in healthy people across ages.

Sequences were obtained from blood. The chain carries TRBV20-1 and TRBJ2-7; 7 bases align to TRBD1. The TCR sequence derives from a man younger than 35 in good health. Here the CDR3 DNA reads TGCAGTGCTGAATCTACCGGGGACAGAAGCTCCTACGAGCAGTACTTC. Translated: CSAESTGDRSSYEQYF.